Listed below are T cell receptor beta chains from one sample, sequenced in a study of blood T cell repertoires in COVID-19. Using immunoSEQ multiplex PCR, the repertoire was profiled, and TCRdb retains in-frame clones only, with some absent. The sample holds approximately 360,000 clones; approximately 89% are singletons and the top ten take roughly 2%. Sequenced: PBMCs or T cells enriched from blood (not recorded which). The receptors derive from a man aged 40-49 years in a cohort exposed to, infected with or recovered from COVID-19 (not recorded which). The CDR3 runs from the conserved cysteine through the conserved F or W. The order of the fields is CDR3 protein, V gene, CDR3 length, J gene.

CASNTGLAAGEQYF TRBV19 14 TRBJ2-7
CASSRQTGAGTEAFF TRBV16 15 TRBJ1-1
CASSPDRAAVTEAFF TRBV18 15 TRBJ1-1
CASSLGGNYGYTF TRBV7-9 13 TRBJ1-2
CASSPRTEAFF TRBV28 11 TRBJ1-1
CASSVDSSTDTQYF TRBV6-4 14 TRBJ2-3
CASSLFRGNQPQHF TRBV27 14 TRBJ1-5
CASSLSRQGLEKLFF TRBV5-6 15 TRBJ1-4
CASSPRQDGYTF TRBV2 12 TRBJ1-2
CASSMDRGYGNSPLHF TRBV19 16 TRBJ1-6
CASSARPGTGVYNEQFF TRBV18 17 TRBJ2-1
CASQEQGQFF TRBV3-1/TRBV3-2 10 TRBJ2-1
CASSLRTGGFYEQYF TRBV5-1 15 TRBJ2-7
CASSLGGENSPLHF TRBV28 14 TRBJ1-6
CASRATGPNQPQHF TRBV2 14 TRBJ1-5
CASSQGGQGGYTF TRBV3-1/TRBV3-2 13 TRBJ1-2
CASSLERTSGRASYNEQFF TRBV7-9 19 TRBJ2-1
CASIKTGGDQETQYF TRBV5-1 15 TRBJ2-5
CASSLTPGAGNEQFF TRBV7-3 15 TRBJ2-1
CAISESLQGARYEQYF TRBV10-3 16 TRBJ2-7
CASSPTGGYEKLFF TRBV6-6 14 TRBJ1-4
CASSLARFYEQYF TRBV5-5 13 TRBJ2-7
CASSLQGAHNYGYTF TRBV6-5 15 TRBJ1-2
CASSIGASGSTDTQYF TRBV28 16 TRBJ2-3
CASSARQVYYEQYF TRBV28 14 TRBJ2-7
CASSTVTSGRRNEQFF TRBV5-4 16 TRBJ2-1
CASRTGIWSPLHF TRBV2 13 TRBJ1-6
CASSPPGSLYEQYF TRBV18 14 TRBJ2-7
CASSSLLAGRPYEQYF TRBV27 16 TRBJ2-7
CASRSGNTEAFF TRBV28 12 TRBJ1-1
CAWRRRGDTGELFF TRBV30 14 TRBJ2-2
CASSSGLADIRDTQYF TRBV28 16 TRBJ2-3
CASSLTNAGEQYF TRBV27 13 TRBJ2-7
CASGLLDPSDTQYF TRBV12-5 14 TRBJ2-3
CASSSRTSGGTGELFF TRBV7-2 16 TRBJ2-2
CASSPYSTGLNQPQHF TRBV19 16 TRBJ1-5
CASSLGGDLYGYTF TRBV28 14 TRBJ1-2
CASSTTKDRGVYGYTF TRBV11-2 16 TRBJ1-2
CASSAGTSGTYEQYF TRBV9 15 TRBJ2-7
CASSYTGKNYGYTF TRBV5-1 14 TRBJ1-2
CASSTYQVPSGNTIYF TRBV3-1/TRBV3-2 16 TRBJ1-3
CASSQGTGSAFF TRBV3-1/TRBV3-2 12 TRBJ1-1
CASSSRQGEAFF TRBV11-1 12 TRBJ1-1
CASSYYPGGRNSPLHF TRBV6-5 16 TRBJ1-6
CASSSGQAGIDTQYF TRBV28 15 TRBJ2-3
CASSLAGRGNTQYF TRBV6-5 14 TRBJ2-3
CASGLTDRDTQYF TRBV12-5 13 TRBJ2-3
CASSFSSYNSPLHF TRBV28 14 TRBJ1-6
CASSFRRTNEQFF TRBV5-1 13 TRBJ2-1
CASSSGISYEQYF TRBV18 13 TRBJ2-7
CASSPLAGASYNEQFF TRBV5-4 16 TRBJ2-1
CASSLVSQGLNTEAFF TRBV5-1 16 TRBJ1-1
CASSSPPGGDQPQHF TRBV28 15 TRBJ1-5
CASSFGNPTSLMNTEAFF TRBV5-5 18 TRBJ1-1
CATSRLISSTDTQYF TRBV7-2 15 TRBJ2-3
CASRETGALYGYTF TRBV13 14 TRBJ1-2
CASSRDRFTEAFF TRBV11-2 13 TRBJ1-1
CASSPGTSYEQYF TRBV18 13 TRBJ2-7
CAWSWQGNSPLHF TRBV30 13 TRBJ1-6